One sample yielded the 8 T cell receptor beta chains listed below, sequenced in a study of cytotoxic CD8 clonotypes in ibrutinib-treated CLL. Libraries were prepared by immunoSEQ multiplex PCR; TCRdb keeps only in-frame clonotypes and omits some of them. Of roughly 97,000 clones listed, 60% to 80% were seen once; the top ten hold about 34%. This sample comprised PBMCs, obtained after 12 months of ibrutinib treatment. Receptors were obtained from a human donor with chronic lymphocytic leukemia.

This chain connects TRBV5-1 to TRBJ2-7, with D perhaps matching TRBD1 or TRBD2 (6 bases each). The germline V gene encodes CDR1 SGHRS and CDR2 YFSETQ. This CDR3 spans 14 amino acids. V gave up 4 bases and J gave up 0 bases, with 11 bases separating them. CDR3 coding DNA: TGCGCCAGCAGCCGCCGGGGGCCCTCCTACGAGCAGTACTTC. It is translated as CASSRRGPSYEQYF. The full variable domain, rest sourced from reference TRBV5-1 and TRBJ2-7, is KAGVTQTPRYLIKTRGQQVTLSCSPISGHRSVSWYQQTPGQGLQFLFEYFSETQRNKGNFPGRFSGRQFSNSRSEMNVSTLELGDSALYLCASSRRGPSYEQYFGPGTRLTVT.

The chain has TRBV5-1 and TRBJ1-1; 10 nucleotides agree with TRBD1. J was trimmed by 2 bases and V by 4 bases; bases with no gene match: 8. CDR1 and CDR2 from the germline V gene are SGHRS and YFSETQ. CDR3 size: 16 residues. The DNA for the CDR3 is TGCGCCAGCAGCAAAGACAGGGGGCGGTTAAACACTGAAGCTTTCTTT. Its protein is CASSKDRGRLNTEAFF.

The table lists this clone with a count of one. The chain joins TRBV27 to TRBJ2-2; D may be TRBD2 (6 bases). Deletions cut 0 bases from V and 7 bases from J, with 15 bases between. The CDR3 length is 16 residues. Germline-derived CDR1 and CDR2 are MNHEY and SMNVEV (reference sequence). The CDR3 DNA sequence: TGTGCCAGCAGTTTATCGGGCGGCGGGGTGGGCGGGGAGCTGTTTTTT. It codes for CASSLSGGGVGGELFF.

This chain uses TRBV28 with TRBJ1-1; D not resolved. This CDR3 is 14 amino acids long. The germline V gene encodes CDR1 MDHEN and CDR2 SYDVKM. The germline V and J ends were trimmed by 6 bases and 5 bases, with 16 bases remaining between them. The CDR3 coding sequence is TGTGCCAGCAGCCAGTTAATTGGGAGGACTGAAGCTTTCTTT. This gives the protein CASSQLIGRTEAFF.

The V and J genes are TRBV5-6 and TRBJ1-5; tentative D call: TRBD1 (6 bases). The CDR3 runs to 14 residues. From germline, CDR1 is SGHDT and CDR2 YYEEEE. V was cut by 5 bases and J by 11 bases, with 20 bases left in between. This chain's CDR3 is CASSGTSTPATQHF. The CDR3 nucleotides read TGTGCCAGCAGTGGGACATCCACCCCGGCGACCCAGCATTTT.

This chain uses TRBV19 with TRBJ1-2; unclear D gene. Trimming took 4 bases from V and 0 from J, leaving 12 bases between them. The germline V gene has CDR1 LNHDA and CDR2 SQIVND (reference sequence). This CDR3 is 15 amino acids long. CDR3 protein: CASSRVQAANYGYTF. In nucleotides, the CDR3 is TGTGCCAGTAGTAGGGTTCAGGCCGCTAACTATGGCTACACCTTC.

CDR3 sequence: CASSPNRDRHGNTIYF. CDR3 coding DNA: TGTGCCAGCTCACCCAACCGGGACAGGCACGGAAACACCATATATTTT. This chain connects TRBV18 to TRBJ1-3, with 8 bases fitting TRBD1. Trimming cost V 3 bases and J 4 bases; bases outside gene matches: 8. The CDR3 contains 16 residues. The germline V gene encodes CDR1 KGHSH and CDR2 LQKENI.

In its sample, this clone was seen a few times. The rearrangement joins TRBV11-3 to TRBJ2-3; 10 positions agree with TRBD2. CDR3 length: 18 residues. V lost 0 bases and J lost 3; bases outside the gene matches: 9. The germline V gene has CDR1 SGHNT and CDR2 YENEEA. The CDR3 DNA follows: TGTGCCAGCAGCTTAGAATCAATGTCGGGACTAGCGACAGATACGCAGTATTTT. This translates into CASSLESMSGLATDTQYF.